This T cell receptor beta chain is drawn from a study of blood T cell repertoires in COVID-19. Background on the study: Donors in the United States, Italy and Spain gave samples during acute or convalescent COVID-19. T cells, B-cell-depleted T cells, or PBMCs supplied cDNA or gDNA.

The authors' processing: Cell counts per sample came from amplifying reference gene primers. Measured with immunoSEQ multiplex PCR; TCRdb has only the in-frame clones, and not every one. The DNA was the basis for D and trimming; V, J and clone size are from that table. The table has 85,000 to 90,000 clones, approximately 90% seen once; the top ten hold around 2.3%. From germline, CDR1 is SNHLY and CDR2 FYNNEI. V was pared by 3 bases and J by 8 bases, with 8 bases between. The CDR3 extends over 13 amino acids. This TCR was sampled from a human donor with active COVID-19. The donor label of this sample is uncertain. V and J are TRBV2 and TRBJ1-6; D gene unclear. What was sequenced was peripheral blood. The chain's CDR3 is CASSEEIYSPLHF. DNA for the CDR3: TGTGCCAGCAGTGAGGAGATTTATTCACCCCTCCACTTT.